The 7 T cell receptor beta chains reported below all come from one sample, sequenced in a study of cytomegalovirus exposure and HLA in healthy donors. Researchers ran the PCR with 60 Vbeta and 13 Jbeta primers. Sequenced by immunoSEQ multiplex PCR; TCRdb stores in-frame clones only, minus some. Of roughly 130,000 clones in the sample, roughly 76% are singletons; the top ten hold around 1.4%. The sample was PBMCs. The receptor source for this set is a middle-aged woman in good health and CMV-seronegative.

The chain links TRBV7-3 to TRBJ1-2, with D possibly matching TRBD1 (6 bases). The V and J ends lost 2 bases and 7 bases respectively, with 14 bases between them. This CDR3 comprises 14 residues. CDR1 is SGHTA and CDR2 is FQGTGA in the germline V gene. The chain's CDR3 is CASSLGGRGSGYTF. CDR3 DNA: TGTGCCAGCAGCTTAGGGGGCAGGGGAAGTGGCTACACCTTC.

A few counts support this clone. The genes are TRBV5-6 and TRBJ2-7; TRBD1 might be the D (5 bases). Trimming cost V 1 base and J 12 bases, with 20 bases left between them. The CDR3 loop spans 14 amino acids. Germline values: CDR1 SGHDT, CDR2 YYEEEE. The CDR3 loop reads CASSLRALQERLYF. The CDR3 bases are TGTGCCAGCAGCTTGCGAGCATTACAGGAGAGACTGTACTTC.

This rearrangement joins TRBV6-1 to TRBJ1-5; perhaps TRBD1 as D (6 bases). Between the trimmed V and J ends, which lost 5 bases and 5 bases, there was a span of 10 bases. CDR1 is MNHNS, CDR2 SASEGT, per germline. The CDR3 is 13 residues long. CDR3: CASSTGYDQPQHF. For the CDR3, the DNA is TGTGCCAGCAGTACAGGGTACGATCAGCCCCAGCATTTT.

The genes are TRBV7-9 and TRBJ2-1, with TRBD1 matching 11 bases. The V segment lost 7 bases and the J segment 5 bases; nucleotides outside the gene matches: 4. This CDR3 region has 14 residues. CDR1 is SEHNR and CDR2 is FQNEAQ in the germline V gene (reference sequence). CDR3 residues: CASILGQGDNEQFF. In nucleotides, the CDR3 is TGTGCCAGCATCCTGGGACAGGGGGACAATGAGCAGTTCTTC.

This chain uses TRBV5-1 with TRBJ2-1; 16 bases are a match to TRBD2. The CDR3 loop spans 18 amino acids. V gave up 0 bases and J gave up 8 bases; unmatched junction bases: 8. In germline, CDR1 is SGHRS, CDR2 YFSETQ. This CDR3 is CASSLGGLAGGNVDEQFF. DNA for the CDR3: TGCGCCAGCAGCTTGGGGGGACTAGCGGGGGGGAATGTCGATGAGCAGTTCTTC.

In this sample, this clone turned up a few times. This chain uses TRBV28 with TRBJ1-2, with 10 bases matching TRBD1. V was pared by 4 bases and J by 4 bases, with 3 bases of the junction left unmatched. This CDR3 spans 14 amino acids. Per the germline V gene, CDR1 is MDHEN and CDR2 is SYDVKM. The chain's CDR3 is CASSWGQGLYGYTF. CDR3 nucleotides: TGTGCCAGCAGTTGGGGACAGGGGCTCTATGGCTACACCTTC.

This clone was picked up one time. CDR3 bases: TGTGCCAGCAGCAATATCGAGGGGACAGGCACTGAAGCTTTCTTT. Translating it yields CASSNIEGTGTEAFF. The chain recombines TRBV7-8 with TRBJ1-1, with TRBD1 identical over 8 bases. Germline V gene lookup returns CDR1 SGHVS and CDR2 FQNEAQ. The length of the CDR3 is 15 residues. Trimming cost V 5 bases and J 4 bases; bases outside gene matches: 9. The full variable domain, its missing parts supplied by reference TRBV7-8 and TRBJ1-1, is GAGVSQSPRYKVAKRGQDVALRCDPISGHVSLFWYQQALGQGPEFLTYFQNEAQLDKSGLPSDRFFAERPEGSVSTLKIQRTQQEDSAVYLCASSNIEGTGTEAFFGQGTRLTVV.